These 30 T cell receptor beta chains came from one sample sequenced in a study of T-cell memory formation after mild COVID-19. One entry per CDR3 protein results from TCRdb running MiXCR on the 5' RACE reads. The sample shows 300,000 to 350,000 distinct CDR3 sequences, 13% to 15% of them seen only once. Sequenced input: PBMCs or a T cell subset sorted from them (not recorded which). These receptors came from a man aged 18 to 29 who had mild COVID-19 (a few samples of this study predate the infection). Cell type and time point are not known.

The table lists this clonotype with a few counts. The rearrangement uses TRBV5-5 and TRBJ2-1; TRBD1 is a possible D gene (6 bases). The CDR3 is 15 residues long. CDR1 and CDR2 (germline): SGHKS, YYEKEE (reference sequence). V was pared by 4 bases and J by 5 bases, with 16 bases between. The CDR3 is CASSIRQRTDNEQFF. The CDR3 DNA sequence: TGTGCCAGCAGCATCCGACAGAGGACAGACAATGAGCAGTTCTTC.

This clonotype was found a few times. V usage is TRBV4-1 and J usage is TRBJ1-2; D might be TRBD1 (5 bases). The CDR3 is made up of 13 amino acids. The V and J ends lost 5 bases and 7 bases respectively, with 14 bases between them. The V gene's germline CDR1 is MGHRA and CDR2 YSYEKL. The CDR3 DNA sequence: TGCGCCAGCAGCAGAGCATTGGGGGTTGGCTACACCTTC. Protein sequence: CASSRALGVGYTF.

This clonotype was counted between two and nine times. The CDR3 loop reads CASSYLSITGELFF. The DNA for the CDR3 is TGTGCCAGCAGTTACTTGAGTATCACCGGGGAGCTGTTTTTT. The chain employs TRBV6-2 or TRBV6-3 and TRBJ2-2; D unclear. CDR1 is MNHEY, CDR2 SVGEGT, per germline. The V end lost 1 base, the J end lost 4 bases, and 7 bases lay between the germline ends. This CDR3 has 14 residues.

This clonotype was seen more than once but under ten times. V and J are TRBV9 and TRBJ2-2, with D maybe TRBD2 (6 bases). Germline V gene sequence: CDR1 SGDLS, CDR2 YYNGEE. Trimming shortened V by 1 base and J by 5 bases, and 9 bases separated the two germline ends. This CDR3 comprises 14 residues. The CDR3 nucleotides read TGTGCCAGCAGCGTATTAGGAGGGACCGGGGAGCTGTTTTTT. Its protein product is CASSVLGGTGELFF.

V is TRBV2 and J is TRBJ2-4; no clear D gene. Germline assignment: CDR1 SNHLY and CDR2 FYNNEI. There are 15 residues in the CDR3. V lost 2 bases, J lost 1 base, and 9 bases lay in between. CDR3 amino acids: CASSEWVNAKNIQYF. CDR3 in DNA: TGTGCCAGCAGTGAATGGGTTAATGCCAAAAACATTCAGTACTTC.

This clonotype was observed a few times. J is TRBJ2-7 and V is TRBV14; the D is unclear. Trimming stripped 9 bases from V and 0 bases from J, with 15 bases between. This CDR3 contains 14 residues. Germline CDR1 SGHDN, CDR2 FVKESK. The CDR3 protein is CASEKGLGSYEQYF. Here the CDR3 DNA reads TGTGCCAGTGAGAAGGGATTGGGCTCCTACGAGCAGTACTTC.

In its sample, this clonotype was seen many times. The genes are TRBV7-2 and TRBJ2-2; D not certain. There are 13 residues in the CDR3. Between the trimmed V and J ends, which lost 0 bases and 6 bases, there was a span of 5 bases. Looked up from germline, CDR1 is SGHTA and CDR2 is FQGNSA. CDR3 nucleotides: TGTGCCAGCAGCTTAGCAGGCTCCGGGGAGCTGTTTTTT. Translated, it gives CASSLAGSGELFF.

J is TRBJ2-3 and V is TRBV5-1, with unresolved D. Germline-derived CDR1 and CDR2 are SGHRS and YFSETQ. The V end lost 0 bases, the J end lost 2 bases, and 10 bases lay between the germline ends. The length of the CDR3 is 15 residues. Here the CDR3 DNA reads TGCGCCAGCAGCTTGGGGGTAGGAGTCACAGATACGCAGTATTTT. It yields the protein CASSLGVGVTDTQYF.

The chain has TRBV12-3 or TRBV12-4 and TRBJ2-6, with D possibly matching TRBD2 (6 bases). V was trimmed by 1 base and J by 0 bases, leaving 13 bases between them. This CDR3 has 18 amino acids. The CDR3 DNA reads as TGTGCCAGCAGTTTAGTAGGAGGGGCTCTCTCTGGGGCCAACGTCCTGACTTTC. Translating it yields CASSLVGGALSGANVLTF.

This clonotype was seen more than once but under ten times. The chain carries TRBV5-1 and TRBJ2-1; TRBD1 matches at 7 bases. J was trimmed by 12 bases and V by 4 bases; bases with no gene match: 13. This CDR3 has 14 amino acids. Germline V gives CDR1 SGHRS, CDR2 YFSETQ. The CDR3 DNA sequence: TGCGCCAGCAGCGGAACAGGGGTGGAGAGTCGGCAGTTCTTC. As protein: CASSGTGVESRQFF.

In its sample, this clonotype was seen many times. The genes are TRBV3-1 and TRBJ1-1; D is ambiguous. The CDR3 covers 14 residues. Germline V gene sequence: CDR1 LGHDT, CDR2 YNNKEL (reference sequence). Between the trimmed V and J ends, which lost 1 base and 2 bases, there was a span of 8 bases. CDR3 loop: CASSQVASNTEAFF. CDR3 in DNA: TGTGCCAGCAGCCAAGTCGCATCAAACACTGAAGCTTTCTTT.

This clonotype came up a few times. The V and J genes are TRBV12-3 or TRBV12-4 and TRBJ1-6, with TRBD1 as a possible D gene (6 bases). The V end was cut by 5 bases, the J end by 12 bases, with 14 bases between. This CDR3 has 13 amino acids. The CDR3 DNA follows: TGTGCCAGCAGTCTAGAACAGGGAAGACCCCTCCACTTT. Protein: CASSLEQGRPLHF.

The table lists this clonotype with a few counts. The chain's CDR3 is CSVEDPAAELFF. The CDR3 DNA is TGCAGCGTTGAAGATCCGGCGGCGGAGCTGTTTTTT. The chain carries TRBV29-1 and TRBJ2-2, with no clear D. V was clipped by 0 bases and J by 10 bases, with 9 bases between them. The CDR3 is made up of 12 amino acids. Germline-derived CDR1 and CDR2 are SQVTM and ANQGSEA.

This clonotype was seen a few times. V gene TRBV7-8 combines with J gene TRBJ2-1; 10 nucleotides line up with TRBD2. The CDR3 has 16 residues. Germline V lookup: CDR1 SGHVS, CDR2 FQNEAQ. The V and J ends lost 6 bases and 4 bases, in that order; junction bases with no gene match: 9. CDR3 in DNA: TGTGCCAGCAGTCTGGGGCCAGCGGGGGGGTACAATGAGCAGTTCTTC. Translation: CASSLGPAGGYNEQFF.

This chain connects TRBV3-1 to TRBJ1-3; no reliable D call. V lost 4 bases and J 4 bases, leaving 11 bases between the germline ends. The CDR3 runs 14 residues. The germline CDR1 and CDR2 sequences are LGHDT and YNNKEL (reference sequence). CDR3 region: CASSLSGYGNTIYF. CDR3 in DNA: TGTGCCAGCAGCCTCTCGGGGTACGGAAACACCATATATTTT.

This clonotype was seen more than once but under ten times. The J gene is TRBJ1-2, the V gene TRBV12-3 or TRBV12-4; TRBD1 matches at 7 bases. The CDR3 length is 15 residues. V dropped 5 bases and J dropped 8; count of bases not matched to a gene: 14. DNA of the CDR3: TGTGCCAGCAGTCCACGACAGGGACGGAGGGAAGGCTACACCTTC. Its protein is CASSPRQGRREGYTF.

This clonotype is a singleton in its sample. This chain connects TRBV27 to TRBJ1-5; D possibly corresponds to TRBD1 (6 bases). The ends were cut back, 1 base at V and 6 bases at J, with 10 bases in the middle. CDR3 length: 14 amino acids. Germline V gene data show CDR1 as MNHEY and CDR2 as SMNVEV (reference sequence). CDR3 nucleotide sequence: TGTGCCAGCAGTTTATACAGGGACACTCAGCCCCAGCATTTT. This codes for CASSLYRDTQPQHF.

CDR3 residues: CASSERGVRSYNEQFF. CDR3 nucleotides: TGTGCCAGCTCCGAACGGGGCGTAAGGTCCTACAATGAGCAGTTCTTC. V is TRBV7-9 and J is TRBJ2-1; either TRBD1 or TRBD2 may fit D (5 bases each). V was trimmed by 8 bases and J by 1 base, leaving 18 bases between them. Germline values: CDR1 SEHNR, CDR2 FQNEAQ (reference sequence). The CDR3 length is 16 residues. The whole variable domain, filled in from reference TRBV7-9 and TRBJ2-1, reads DTGVSQNPRHKITKRGQNVTFRCDPISEHNRLYWYRQTLGQGPEFLTYFQNEAQLEKSRLLSDRFSAERPKGSFSTLEIQRTEQGDSAMYLCASSERGVRSYNEQFFGPGTRLTVL.

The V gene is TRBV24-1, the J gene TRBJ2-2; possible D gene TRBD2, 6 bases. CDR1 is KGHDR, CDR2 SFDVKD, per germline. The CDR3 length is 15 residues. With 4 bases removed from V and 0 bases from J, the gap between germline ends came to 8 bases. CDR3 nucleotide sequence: TGTGCCACCAGTGACCCGGGGGCGAACACCGGGGAGCTGTTTTTT. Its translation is CATSDPGANTGELFF.

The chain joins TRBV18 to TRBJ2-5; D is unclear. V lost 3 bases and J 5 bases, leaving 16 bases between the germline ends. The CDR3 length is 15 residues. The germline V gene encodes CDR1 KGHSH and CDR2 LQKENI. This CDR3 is CASSPTRDLGETQYF. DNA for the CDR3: TGTGCCAGCTCACCCACCAGAGACTTAGGGGAGACCCAGTACTTC.

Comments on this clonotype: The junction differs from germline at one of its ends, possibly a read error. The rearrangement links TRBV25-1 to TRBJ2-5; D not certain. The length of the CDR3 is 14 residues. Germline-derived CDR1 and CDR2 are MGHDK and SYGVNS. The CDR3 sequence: CASIEKTMQETQYF. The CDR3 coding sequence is TGTGCCAGCATTGAAAAAACAATGCAAGAGACCCAGTACTTC.

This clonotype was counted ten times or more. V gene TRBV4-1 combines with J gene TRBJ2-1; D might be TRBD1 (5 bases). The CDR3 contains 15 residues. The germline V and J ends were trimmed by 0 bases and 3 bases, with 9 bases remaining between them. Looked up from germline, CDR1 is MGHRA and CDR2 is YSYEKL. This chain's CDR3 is CASSQDGALYNEQFF. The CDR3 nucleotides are TGCGCCAGCAGCCAAGATGGGGCCCTCTACAATGAGCAGTTCTTC.

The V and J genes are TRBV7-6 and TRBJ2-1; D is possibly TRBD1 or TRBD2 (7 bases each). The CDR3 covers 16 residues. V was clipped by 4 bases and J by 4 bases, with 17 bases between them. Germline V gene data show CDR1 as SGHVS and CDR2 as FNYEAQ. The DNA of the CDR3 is TGTGCCAGCAGCTCAACGACAGGGAGGGGGTACAATGAGCAGTTCTTC. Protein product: CASSSTTGRGYNEQFF.

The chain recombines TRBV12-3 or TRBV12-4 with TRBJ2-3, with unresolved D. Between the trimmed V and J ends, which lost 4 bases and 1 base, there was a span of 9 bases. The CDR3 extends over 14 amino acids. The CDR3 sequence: CASSWAVGTDTQYF. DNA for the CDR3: TGTGCCAGCAGTTGGGCAGTAGGCACAGATACGCAGTATTTT.

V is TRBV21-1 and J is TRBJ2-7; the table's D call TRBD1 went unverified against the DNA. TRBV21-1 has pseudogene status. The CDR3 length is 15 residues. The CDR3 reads CASSRTGTEDYEQYV. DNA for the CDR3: TGTGCCAGCAGCAGGACCGGGACAGAAGACTACGAGCAGTACGTC.

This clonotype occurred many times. CDR3 sequence reads: CASSSGPGPNEQFF. The CDR3 nucleotides read TGTGCCAGCAGCTCCGGGCCAGGGCCAAATGAGCAGTTCTTC. The V and J genes are TRBV7-6 and TRBJ2-1; possible D gene TRBD1, 5 bases. The CDR3 has 14 residues. Deletions cut 4 bases from V and 7 bases from J, with 14 bases between. CDR1 SGHVS and CDR2 FNYEAQ come from the germline V gene.

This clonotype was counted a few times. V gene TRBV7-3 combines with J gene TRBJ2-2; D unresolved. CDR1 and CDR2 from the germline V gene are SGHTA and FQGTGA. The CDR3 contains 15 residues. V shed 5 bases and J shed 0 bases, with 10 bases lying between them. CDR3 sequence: CASSPLPTNTGELFF. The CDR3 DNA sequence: TGTGCCAGCAGCCCGTTGCCCACGAACACCGGGGAGCTGTTTTTT. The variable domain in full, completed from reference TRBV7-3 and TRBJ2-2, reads GAGVSQTPSNKVTEKGKYVELRCDPISGHTALYWYRQSLGQGPEFLIYFQGTGAADDSGLPNDRFFAVRPEGSVSTLKIQRTERGDSAVYLCASSPLPTNTGELFFGEGSRLTVL.

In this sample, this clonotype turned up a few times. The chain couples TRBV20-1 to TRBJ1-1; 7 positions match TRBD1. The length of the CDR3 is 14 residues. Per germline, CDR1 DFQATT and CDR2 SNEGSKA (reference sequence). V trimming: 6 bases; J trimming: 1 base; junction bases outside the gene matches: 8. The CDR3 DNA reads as TGCAGTGCCCGAAAGGGGGCGCGGAACACTGAAGCTTTCTTT. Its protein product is CSARKGARNTEAFF.

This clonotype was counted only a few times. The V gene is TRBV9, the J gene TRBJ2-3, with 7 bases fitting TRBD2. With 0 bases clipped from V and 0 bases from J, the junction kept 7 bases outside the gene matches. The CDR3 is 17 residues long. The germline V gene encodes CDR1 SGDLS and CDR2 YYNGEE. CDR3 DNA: TGTGCCAGCAGCGTAGGGCTAGCGGTGCCTAGCACAGATACGCAGTATTTT. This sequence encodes CASSVGLAVPSTDTQYF.

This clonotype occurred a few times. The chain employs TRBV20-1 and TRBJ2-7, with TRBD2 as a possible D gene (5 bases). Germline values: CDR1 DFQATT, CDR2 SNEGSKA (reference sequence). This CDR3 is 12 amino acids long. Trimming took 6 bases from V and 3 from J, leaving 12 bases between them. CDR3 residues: CSALRGGYEQYV. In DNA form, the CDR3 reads TGCAGTGCACTACGAGGAGGCTACGAGCAGTACGTC.